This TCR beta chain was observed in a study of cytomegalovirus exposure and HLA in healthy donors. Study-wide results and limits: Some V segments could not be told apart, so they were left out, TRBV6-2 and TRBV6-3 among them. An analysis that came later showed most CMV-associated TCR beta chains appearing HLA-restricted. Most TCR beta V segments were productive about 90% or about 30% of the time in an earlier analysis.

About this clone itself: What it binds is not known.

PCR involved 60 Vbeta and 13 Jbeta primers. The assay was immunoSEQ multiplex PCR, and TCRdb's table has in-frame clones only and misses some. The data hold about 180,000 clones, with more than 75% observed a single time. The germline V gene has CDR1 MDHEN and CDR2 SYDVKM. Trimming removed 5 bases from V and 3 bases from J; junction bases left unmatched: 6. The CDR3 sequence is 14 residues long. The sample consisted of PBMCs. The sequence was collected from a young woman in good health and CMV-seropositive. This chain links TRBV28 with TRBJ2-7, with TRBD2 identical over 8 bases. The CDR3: CASSPGGGHYEQYF. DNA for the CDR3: TGTGCCAGCAGTCCCGGGGGGGGACACTACGAGCAGTACTTC.